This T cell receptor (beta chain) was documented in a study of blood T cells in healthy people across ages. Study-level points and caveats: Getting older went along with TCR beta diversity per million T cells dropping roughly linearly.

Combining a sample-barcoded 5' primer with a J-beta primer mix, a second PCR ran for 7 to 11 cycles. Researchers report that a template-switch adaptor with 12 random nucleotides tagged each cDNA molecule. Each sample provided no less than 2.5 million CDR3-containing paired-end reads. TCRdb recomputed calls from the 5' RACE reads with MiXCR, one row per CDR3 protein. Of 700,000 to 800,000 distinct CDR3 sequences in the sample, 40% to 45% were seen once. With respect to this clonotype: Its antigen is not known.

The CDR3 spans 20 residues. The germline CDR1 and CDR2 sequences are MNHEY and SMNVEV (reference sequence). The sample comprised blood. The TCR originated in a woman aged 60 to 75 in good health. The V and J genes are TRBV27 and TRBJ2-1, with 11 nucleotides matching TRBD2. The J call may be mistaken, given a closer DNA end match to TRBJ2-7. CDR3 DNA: TGTGCCAGCAGTTTCACGGGTTTAGGCCTAGCGGGGGGCCTCTGGAATGAGCAGTACTTC. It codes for CASSFTGLGLAGGLWNEQYF.